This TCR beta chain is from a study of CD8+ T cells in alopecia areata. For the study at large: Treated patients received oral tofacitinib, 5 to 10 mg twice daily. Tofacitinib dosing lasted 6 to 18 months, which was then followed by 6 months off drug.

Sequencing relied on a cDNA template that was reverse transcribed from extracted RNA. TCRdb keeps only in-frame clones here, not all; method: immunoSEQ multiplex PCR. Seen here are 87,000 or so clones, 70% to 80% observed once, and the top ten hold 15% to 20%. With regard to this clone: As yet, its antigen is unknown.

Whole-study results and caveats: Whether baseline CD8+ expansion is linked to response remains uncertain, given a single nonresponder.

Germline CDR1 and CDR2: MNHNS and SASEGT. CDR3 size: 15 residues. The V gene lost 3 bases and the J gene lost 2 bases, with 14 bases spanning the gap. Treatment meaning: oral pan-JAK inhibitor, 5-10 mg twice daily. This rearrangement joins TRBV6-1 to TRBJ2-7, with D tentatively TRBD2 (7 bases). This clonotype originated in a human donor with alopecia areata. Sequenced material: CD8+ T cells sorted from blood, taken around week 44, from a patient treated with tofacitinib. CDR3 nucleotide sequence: TGTGCCAGCAGTGATGGGGGGGCAGCGGCCTACGAGCAGTACTTC. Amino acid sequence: CASSDGGAAAYEQYF.